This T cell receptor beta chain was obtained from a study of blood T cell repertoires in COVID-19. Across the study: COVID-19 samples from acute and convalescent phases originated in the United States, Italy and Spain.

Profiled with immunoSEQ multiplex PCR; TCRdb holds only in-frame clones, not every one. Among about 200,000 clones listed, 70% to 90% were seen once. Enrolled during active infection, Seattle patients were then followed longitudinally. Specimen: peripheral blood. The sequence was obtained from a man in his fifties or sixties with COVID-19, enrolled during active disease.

The CDR3 spells CASSENSFSGNTIYF. CDR3 coding DNA: TGTGCCAGCAGTGAAAACAGCTTCTCTGGAAACACCATATATTTT. The rearrangement uses TRBV6-1 and TRBJ1-3; no firm D call. This CDR3 contains 15 residues. The germline gives CDR1 MNHNS, CDR2 SASEGT. The V and J ends lost 2 bases and 0 bases respectively, with 8 bases between them.